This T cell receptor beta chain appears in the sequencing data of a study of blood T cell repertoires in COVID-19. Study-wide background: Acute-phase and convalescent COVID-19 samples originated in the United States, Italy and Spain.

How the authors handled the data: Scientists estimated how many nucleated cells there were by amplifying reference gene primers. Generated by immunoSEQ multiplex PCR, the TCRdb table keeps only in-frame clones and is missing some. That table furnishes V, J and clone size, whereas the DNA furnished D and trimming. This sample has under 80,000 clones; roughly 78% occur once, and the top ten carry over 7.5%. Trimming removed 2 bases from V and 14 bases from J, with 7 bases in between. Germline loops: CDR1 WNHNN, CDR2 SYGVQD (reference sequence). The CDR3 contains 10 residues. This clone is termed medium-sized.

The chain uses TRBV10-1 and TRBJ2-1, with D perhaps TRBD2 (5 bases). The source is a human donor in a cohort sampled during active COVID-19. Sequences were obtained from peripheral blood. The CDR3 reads CASSEPREFF. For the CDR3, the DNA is TGCGCCAGCAGTGAGCCGAGGGAGTTCTTC.